This T cell receptor beta chain was documented in a study of blood T cell repertoires in COVID-19. Trimming stripped 2 bases from V and 7 bases from J, with 8 bases between. CDR1 is MNHEY, CDR2 SVGAGI, per germline. The CDR3 loop spans 12 amino acids. Clones were read by immunoSEQ multiplex PCR, and TCRdb kept only the in-frame ones, dropping some. Of approximately 190,000 clones listed, nearly 90% are singletons. The sequence was obtained from a man aged 60 to 69 with active or convalescent COVID-19. The chain links TRBV6-5 to TRBJ1-2; maybe TRBD1 (5 bases). Sequencing used peripheral blood. In nucleotides, the CDR3 is TGTGCCAGCAGTTACGCAGGGTTTGGCTACACCTTC. Its protein product is CASSYAGFGYTF.